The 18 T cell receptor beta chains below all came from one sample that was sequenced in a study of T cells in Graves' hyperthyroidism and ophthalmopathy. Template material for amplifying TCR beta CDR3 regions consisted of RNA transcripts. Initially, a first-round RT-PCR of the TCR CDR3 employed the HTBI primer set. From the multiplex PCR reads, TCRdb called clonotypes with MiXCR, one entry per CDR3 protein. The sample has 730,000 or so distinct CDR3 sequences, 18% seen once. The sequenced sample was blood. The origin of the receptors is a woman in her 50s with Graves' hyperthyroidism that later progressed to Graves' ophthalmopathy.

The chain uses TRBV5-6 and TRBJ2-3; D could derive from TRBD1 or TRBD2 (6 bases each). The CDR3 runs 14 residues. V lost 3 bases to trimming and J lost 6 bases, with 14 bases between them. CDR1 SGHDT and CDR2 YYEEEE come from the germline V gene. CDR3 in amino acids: CASSWGALQDTQYF. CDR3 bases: TGTGCCAGCAGCTGGGGGGCCCTTCAGGATACGCAGTATTTT.

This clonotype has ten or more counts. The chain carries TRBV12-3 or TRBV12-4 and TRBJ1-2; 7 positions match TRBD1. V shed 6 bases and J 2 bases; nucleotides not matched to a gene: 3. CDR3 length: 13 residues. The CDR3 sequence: CASSKDRNYGYTF. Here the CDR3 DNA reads TGTGCCAGCAGCAAGGACAGGAACTATGGCTACACCTTC.

The CDR3 region has the DNA TGTGCCAGCAGTTCTGAGGAGGACACTGAAGCTTTCTTT. Residues: CASSSEEDTEAFF. V usage is TRBV27 and J usage is TRBJ1-1; no definite D call. The CDR3 runs to 13 residues. Trimming removed 4 bases at V and 3 bases at J, with 9 bases between. CDR1 and CDR2 (germline): MNHEY, SMNVEV (reference sequence).

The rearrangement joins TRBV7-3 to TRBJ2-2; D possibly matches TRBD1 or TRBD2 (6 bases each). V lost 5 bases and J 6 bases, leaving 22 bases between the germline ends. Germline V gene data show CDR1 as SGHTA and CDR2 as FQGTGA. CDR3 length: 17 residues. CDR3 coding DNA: TGTGCCAGCAGCCCCCGCTTAAGAGGGGGGTTCGCCGGGGAGCTGTTTTTT. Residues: CASSPRLRGGFAGELFF.

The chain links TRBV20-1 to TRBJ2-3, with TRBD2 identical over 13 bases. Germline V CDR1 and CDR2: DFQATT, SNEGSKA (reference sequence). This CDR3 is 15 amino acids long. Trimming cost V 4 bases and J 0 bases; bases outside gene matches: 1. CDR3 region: CSAMGLAGSTDTQYF. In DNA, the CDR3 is TGCAGTGCTATGGGACTAGCGGGGAGCACAGATACGCAGTATTTT.

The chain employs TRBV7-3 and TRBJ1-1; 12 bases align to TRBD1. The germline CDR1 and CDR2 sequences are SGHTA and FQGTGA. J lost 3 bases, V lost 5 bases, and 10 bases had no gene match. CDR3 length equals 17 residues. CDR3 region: CASSRDRGHQGDTEAFF. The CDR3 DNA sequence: TGTGCCAGCAGCCGGGACAGGGGGCACCAAGGGGACACTGAAGCTTTCTTT.

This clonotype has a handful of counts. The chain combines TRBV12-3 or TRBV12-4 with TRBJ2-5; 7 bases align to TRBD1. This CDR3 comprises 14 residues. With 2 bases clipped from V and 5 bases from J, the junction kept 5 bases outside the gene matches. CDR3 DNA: TGTGCCAGCAGTTTATCGACAGGGCGGGAGACCCAGTACTTC. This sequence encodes CASSLSTGRETQYF.

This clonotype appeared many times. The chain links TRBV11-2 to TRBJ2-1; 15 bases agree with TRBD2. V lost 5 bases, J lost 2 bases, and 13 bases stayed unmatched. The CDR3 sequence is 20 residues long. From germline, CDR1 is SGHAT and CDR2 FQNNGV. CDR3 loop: CASSDSAGTSGGPTYNEQFF. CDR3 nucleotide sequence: TGTGCCAGCAGCGATAGCGCTGGGACTAGCGGGGGGCCGACCTACAATGAGCAGTTCTTC.

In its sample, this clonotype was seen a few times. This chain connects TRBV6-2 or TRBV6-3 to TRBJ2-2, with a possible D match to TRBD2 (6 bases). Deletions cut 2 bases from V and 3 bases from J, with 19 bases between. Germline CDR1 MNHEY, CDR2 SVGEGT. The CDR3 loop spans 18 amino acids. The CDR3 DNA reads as TGTGCCAGCAGTTACGCGGCGGGACTCACAATGGACACCGGGGAGCTGTTTTTT. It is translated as CASSYAAGLTMDTGELFF.

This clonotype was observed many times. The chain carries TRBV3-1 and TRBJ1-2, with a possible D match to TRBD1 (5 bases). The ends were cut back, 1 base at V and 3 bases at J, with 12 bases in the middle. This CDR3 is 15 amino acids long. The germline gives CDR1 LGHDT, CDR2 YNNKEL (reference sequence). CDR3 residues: CASSQGMGLDYGYTF. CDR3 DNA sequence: TGTGCCAGCAGCCAAGGGATGGGGCTCGACTATGGCTACACCTTC.

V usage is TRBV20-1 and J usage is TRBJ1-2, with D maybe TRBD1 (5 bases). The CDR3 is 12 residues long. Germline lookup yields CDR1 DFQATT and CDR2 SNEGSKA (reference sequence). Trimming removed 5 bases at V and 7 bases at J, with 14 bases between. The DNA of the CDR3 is TGCAGTGCTCCTTTGGGGGGGGGTGGCTACACCTTC. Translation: CSAPLGGGGYTF.

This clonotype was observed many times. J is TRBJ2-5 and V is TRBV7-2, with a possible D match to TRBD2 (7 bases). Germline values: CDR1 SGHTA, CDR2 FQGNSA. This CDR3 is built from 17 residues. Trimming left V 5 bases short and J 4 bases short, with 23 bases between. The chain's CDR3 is CASSPRGWGGDGETQYF. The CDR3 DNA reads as TGTGCCAGCAGCCCAAGGGGGTGGGGGGGTGATGGAGAGACCCAGTACTTC.

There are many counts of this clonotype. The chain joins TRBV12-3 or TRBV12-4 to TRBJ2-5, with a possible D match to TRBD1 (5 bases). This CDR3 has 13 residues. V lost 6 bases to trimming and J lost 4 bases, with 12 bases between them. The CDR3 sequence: CASSGRVVETQYF. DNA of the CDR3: TGTGCCAGCAGCGGCAGGGTGGTAGAGACCCAGTACTTC.

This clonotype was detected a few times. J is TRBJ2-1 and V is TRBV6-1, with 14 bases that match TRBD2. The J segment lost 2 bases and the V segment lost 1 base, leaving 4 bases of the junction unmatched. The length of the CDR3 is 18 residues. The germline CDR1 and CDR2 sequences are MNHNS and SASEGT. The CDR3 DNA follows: TGTGCCAGCAGTGAAGGACTAGCGGGGGGGTACCCCTACAATGAGCAGTTCTTC. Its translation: CASSEGLAGGYPYNEQFF.

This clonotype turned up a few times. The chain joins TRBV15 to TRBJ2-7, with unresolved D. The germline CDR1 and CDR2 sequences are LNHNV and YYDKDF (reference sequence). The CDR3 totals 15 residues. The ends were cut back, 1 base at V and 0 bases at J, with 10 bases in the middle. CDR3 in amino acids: CATSRAGTSSYEQYF. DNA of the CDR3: TGTGCCACCAGCAGAGCAGGCACAAGCTCCTACGAGCAGTACTTC.

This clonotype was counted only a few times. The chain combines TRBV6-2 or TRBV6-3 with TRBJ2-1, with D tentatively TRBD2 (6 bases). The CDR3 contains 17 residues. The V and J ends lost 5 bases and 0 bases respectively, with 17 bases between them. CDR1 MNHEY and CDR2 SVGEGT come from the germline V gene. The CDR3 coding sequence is TGTGCCAGCAGTCGCCTCGGGGAGGTGGGCTCCTACAATGAGCAGTTCTTC. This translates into CASSRLGEVGSYNEQFF.

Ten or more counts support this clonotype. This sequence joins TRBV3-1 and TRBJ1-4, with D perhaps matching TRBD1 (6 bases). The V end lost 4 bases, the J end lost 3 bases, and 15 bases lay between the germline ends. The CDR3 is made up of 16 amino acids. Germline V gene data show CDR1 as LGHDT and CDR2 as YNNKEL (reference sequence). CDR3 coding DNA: TGTGCCAGCAGCCCGGGACAAACCCCAGCTAATGAAAAACTGTTTTTT. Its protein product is CASSPGQTPANEKLFF.

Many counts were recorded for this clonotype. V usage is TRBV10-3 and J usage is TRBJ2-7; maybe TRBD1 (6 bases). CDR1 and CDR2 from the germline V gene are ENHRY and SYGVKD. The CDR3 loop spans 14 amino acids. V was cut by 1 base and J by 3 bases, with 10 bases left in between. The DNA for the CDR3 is TGTGCCATCAGTGAGTGGACAGACAACTACGAGCAGTACTTC. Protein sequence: CAISEWTDNYEQYF.